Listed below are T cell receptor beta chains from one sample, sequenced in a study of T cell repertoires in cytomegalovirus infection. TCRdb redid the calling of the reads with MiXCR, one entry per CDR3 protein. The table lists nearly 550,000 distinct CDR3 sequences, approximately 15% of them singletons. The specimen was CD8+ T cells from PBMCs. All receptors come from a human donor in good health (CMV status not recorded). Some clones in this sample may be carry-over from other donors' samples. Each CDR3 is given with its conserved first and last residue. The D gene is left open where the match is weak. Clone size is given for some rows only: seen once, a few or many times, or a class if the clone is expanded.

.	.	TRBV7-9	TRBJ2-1	TGTGCCAGCAGCTTAGTTGCAGCCCCAACCTACAATGAGCAGTTCTTC	CASSLVAAPTYNEQFF
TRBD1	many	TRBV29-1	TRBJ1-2	TGCAGCGTTGTATCAGGGGGCTATGGCTACACCTTC	CSVVSGGYGYTF
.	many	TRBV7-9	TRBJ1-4	TGTGCCAGCAGCTCCAAAAGGGATCCGCCCGGGGTGTTGTTTTTT	CASSSKRDPPGVLFF
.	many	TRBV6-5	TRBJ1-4	TGTGCCAGCAGTTACGGACAGTCGATTAATGAAAAACTGTTTTTT	CASSYGQSINEKLFF
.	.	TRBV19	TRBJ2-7	TGTGCCAGTAGTATTACAGCTTCCAGGGGCTACGAGCAGTACTTC	CASSITASRGYEQYF
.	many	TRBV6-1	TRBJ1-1	TGTGCCAGCAGTGAAGCGAAACCCGAGAACACTGAAGCTTTCTTT	CASSEAKPENTEAFF
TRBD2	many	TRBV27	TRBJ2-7	TGTGCCAGCAGACCGGGACTACCCTCCTACGAGCAGTACTTC	CASRPGLPSYEQYF
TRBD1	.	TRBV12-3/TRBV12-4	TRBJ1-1	TGTGCCAGCAGCCTCGCACAGGGGGCTGTCACTGAAGCTTTCTTT	CASSLAQGAVTEAFF
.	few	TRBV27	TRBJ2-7	TGTGCCAGCAGCCGCGGGTCCAGCTCCTACGAGCAGTACTTC	CASSRGSSSYEQYF
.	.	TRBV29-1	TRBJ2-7	TGCAGCGCTCTTAGCGGACTTACCTACGAGCAGTACTTC	CSALSGLTYEQYF
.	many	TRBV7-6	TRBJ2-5	TGTGCCAGCAGCTTTTCGACAGGCGGGGAGACCCAGTACTTC	CASSFSTGGETQYF
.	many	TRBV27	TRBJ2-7	TGTGCCAGCAGTTACGGCTCAGGCGAGCAGTACTTC	CASSYGSGEQYF
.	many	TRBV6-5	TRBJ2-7	TGTGCCAGCAGTTACTCGACTGGGGGCGGCGGCGAGCAGTACTTC	CASSYSTGGGGEQYF
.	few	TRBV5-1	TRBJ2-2	TGCGCCAGCAGCCAACGGAAGGGGGAGCTGTTTTTT	CASSQRKGELFF